These 17 T cell receptor beta chains were sequenced from one sample in a study of cytomegalovirus exposure and HLA in healthy donors (dated by TCRdb to between 2016 and 2019). Library creation used the immunoSEQ multiplex PCR assay. For the multiplex PCR, a mixture combining 60 forward primers for TCR Vbeta segments and 13 reverse primers for TCR Jbeta segments was used. TCRdb stores this immuneACCESS table with in-frame sequences only. Part of the clones is absent; in the studies checked, under half of the shortfall reflects unresolved V genes, and no reason is known for the rest. This sample comprises about 140,000 clones, about 81% of them detected only once. Just over 8% of the sample lies in the top ten. The specimen sequenced was PBMCs. Receptors were obtained from a woman in her fifties or sixties in good health and CMV-seropositive.

The V call is TRBV7-3, the J call TRBJ2-1, with 10 nucleotides matching TRBD2. The CDR3 covers 14 residues. V lost 5 bases, J lost 2 bases, and 0 bases stayed unmatched. Germline loops: CDR1 SGHTA, CDR2 FQGTGA. The CDR3 spells CASSLAGAYNEQFF. CDR3 DNA sequence: TGTGCCAGCAGCCTAGCGGGGGCCTACAATGAGCAGTTCTTC.

This chain joins TRBV5-1 and TRBJ1-6; 8 bases fit TRBD1. Per the germline V gene, CDR1 is SGHRS and CDR2 is YFSETQ. This CDR3 spans 17 amino acids. V dropped 1 base and J dropped 0; count of bases not matched to a gene: 3. The CDR3 spells CASSLWTGSSYNSPLHF. The DNA for the CDR3 is TGCGCCAGCAGCTTGTGGACAGGGAGCTCCTATAATTCACCCCTCCACTTT.

The rearrangement uses TRBV18 and TRBJ1-2, with D possibly matching TRBD1 (5 bases). V lost 2 bases, J lost 4 bases, and 8 bases lay in between. Per germline, CDR1 KGHSH and CDR2 LQKENI. This CDR3 spans 13 amino acids. CDR3 bases: TGTGCCAGCTCACCAGGAGGGACCTATGGCTACACCTTC. It encodes CASSPGGTYGYTF.

The rearrangement uses TRBV30 and TRBJ2-7; 7 bases fit TRBD1. The ends lost 4 bases at V and 2 bases at J; junction bases unmatched: 8. The CDR3 loop spans 14 amino acids. Germline CDR1 GTSNPN, CDR2 SVGIG (reference sequence). The CDR3, as DNA: TGTGCCTGGACCGAGGACAGGCATACCTACGAGCAGTACTTC. This sequence encodes CAWTEDRHTYEQYF.

This clone was found once. V usage is TRBV5-1 and J usage is TRBJ2-2; D gene ambiguous. The germline CDR1 and CDR2 sequences are SGHRS and YFSETQ. The CDR3 length is 15 residues. The ends were cut back, 9 bases at V and 1 base at J, with 16 bases in the middle. The CDR3 DNA follows: TGCGCCACCTACGAAACCCGCCAGAACACCGGGGAGCTGTTTTTT. It translates to CATYETRQNTGELFF.

The chain is built from TRBV30 and TRBJ2-3, with D possibly matching TRBD1 (6 bases). V lost 2 bases and J lost 2, with 20 bases in between. Germline values: CDR1 GTSNPN, CDR2 SVGIG (reference sequence). This CDR3 comprises 17 residues. The chain's CDR3 is CAWSQSRDTYDTDTQYF. In DNA form, the CDR3 reads TGTGCCTGGAGTCAAAGCCGGGACACCTATGACACAGATACGCAGTATTTT.

As DNA, the CDR3 is TGTGCCAGCAGCAAGGGGGTGGACTACAATGAGCAGTTCTTC. Protein: CASSKGVDYNEQFF. The V gene is TRBV11-3, the J gene TRBJ2-1; D possibly corresponds to TRBD1 (6 bases). The CDR3 length is 14 residues. The germline CDR1 and CDR2 sequences are SGHNT and YENEEA. Trimming pared 5 bases from V and 3 bases from J, leaving 11 bases between. Looking up the rest from reference TRBV11-3 and TRBJ2-1 gives the full variable domain: EAGVVQSPRYKIIEKKQPVAFWCNPISGHNTLYWYLQNLGQGPELLIRYENEEAVDDSQLPKDRFSAERLKGVDSTLKIQPAELGDSAVYLCASSKGVDYNEQFFGPGTRLTVL.

A word on this clone: Mismatch with germline at one junction end may stem from a read error. The identical CDR3 is also encoded by other nucleotide sequences in the sample. The J gene is TRBJ2-2, the V gene TRBV10-1, with D perhaps assigned TRBD1 or TRBD2 (5 bases each). Germline-derived CDR1 and CDR2 are WNHNN and SYGVQD (reference sequence). CDR3 length: 14 residues. The CDR3 DNA follows: TGCGCTAGCAGTGAGGGTCAGGGCACCGGGGAGCTGTTTTTT. This codes for CASSEGQGTGELFF.

The rearrangement links TRBV4-1 to TRBJ1-5; D call uncertain. V was cut by 0 bases and J by 9 bases, with 9 bases left in between. Per the germline V gene, CDR1 is MGHRA and CDR2 is YSYEKL. The CDR3 has 13 amino acids. The CDR3 DNA is TGCGCCAGCAGCCAAGATCAACTGCTGCCCCAGCATTTT. This sequence encodes CASSQDQLLPQHF.

The V call is TRBV10-1, the J call TRBJ2-1; 9 bases are shared with TRBD1. This CDR3 contains 17 residues. In germline, CDR1 is WNHNN, CDR2 SYGVQD (reference sequence). V gave up 2 bases and J gave up 0 bases; unmatched junction bases: 5. CDR3 in DNA: TGCGCCAGCAGTGAGGAGGTGGACAGGGGCTCCTACAATGAGCAGTTCTTC. Encoded protein: CASSEEVDRGSYNEQFF.

This clone was seen once. The chain joins TRBV27 to TRBJ2-7; 7 nucleotides agree with TRBD1. Germline lookup yields CDR1 MNHEY and CDR2 SMNVEV (reference sequence). This CDR3 is built from 15 residues. V dropped 4 bases and J dropped 2; count of bases not matched to a gene: 8. The CDR3 loop is CASSYGTALTYEQYF. The CDR3 nucleotides read TGTGCCAGCAGTTACGGGACAGCGCTTACCTACGAGCAGTACTTC.

The V and J genes are TRBV4-1 and TRBJ1-2, with TRBD1 as a possible D gene (6 bases). The V gene's germline CDR1 is MGHRA and CDR2 YSYEKL. V lost 4 bases and J lost 6, with 18 bases in between. This CDR3 has 15 residues. The CDR3: CASSLRQGSEDGYTF. CDR3 nucleotides: TGCGCCAGCAGCCTTCGCCAGGGGAGTGAAGATGGCTACACCTTC.

V and J are TRBV6-9 and TRBJ2-1; 8 positions agree with TRBD2. The CDR3 is 19 residues long. Germline V gene lookup returns CDR1 MNHGY and CDR2 SVAAGI. With V trimmed by 7 bases and J by 2 bases, 19 bases remained unmatched. CDR3 amino acids: CASIKKAGGKALAYNEQFF. The CDR3 coding sequence is TGTGCCAGCATCAAAAAGGCGGGAGGCAAAGCGTTAGCCTACAATGAGCAGTTCTTC.

This clone has ten or more counts. This chain uses TRBV5-1 with TRBJ2-1; 14 bases fit TRBD2. The V gene end was trimmed by 4 bases and the J gene end by 15 bases; junction bases not matched to a gene: 12. Germline CDR1 and CDR2: SGHRS and YFSETQ. This CDR3 contains 15 residues. CDR3 region: CASSNQGGTSGGWFF. The DNA for the CDR3 is TGCGCCAGCAGCAATCAAGGCGGGACTAGCGGGGGTTGGTTCTTC. Using reference TRBV5-1 and TRBJ2-1 for the parts outside the CDR3, the full variable domain is KAGVTQTPRYLIKTRGQQVTLSCSPISGHRSVSWYQQTPGQGLQFLFEYFSETQRNKGNFPGRFSGRQFSNSRSEMNVSTLELGDSALYLCASSNQGGTSGGWFFGPGTRLTVL.

This sequence joins TRBV5-6 and TRBJ1-2; TRBD1 matches 7 bases. The ends lost 2 bases at V and 5 bases at J; junction bases unmatched: 6. The CDR3 runs to 14 residues. Germline V gives CDR1 SGHDT, CDR2 YYEEEE. Here the CDR3 DNA reads TGTGCCAGCAGCTTTGACAGGGCTGTTTATGGCTACACCTTC. It translates to CASSFDRAVYGYTF.

The rearrangement links TRBV27 to TRBJ1-2, with D possibly TRBD1 on 6 matching bases. CDR3 length: 15 amino acids. From germline, CDR1 is MNHEY and CDR2 SMNVEV (reference sequence). Trimming left V 4 bases short and J 8 bases short, with 20 bases between. The CDR3: CASSWAGEGALGYTF. CDR3 DNA sequence: TGTGCCAGCAGTTGGGCAGGGGAGGGCGCATTGGGCTACACCTTC.

The rearrangement uses TRBV5-1 and TRBJ2-1; D gene uncertain. V was shortened by 4 bases and J by 6 bases, with 11 bases between the two germline ends. This CDR3 region has 13 residues. The germline V gene encodes CDR1 SGHRS and CDR2 YFSETQ. CDR3 in DNA: TGCGCCAGCAGCGTACAGCTACCCAATGAGCAGTTCTTC. It yields the protein CASSVQLPNEQFF.